This passage covers 17 T cell receptor beta chains from one sample sequenced in a study of blood T cell repertoires in COVID-19. Produced via immunoSEQ multiplex PCR; TCRdb's table is partial and in-frame only. Of 290,000 or so clones listed, around 87% are singletons. The sample was peripheral blood. The receptors stem from a man between 70 and 80 years old with acute or convalescent COVID-19.

This chain connects TRBV28 to TRBJ2-7; 11 positions match TRBD1. V dropped 2 bases and J dropped 5; count of bases not matched to a gene: 8. Germline CDR1 and CDR2: MDHEN and SYDVKM. There are 16 residues in the CDR3. CDR3 sequence: CASSLAGTGGPHEQYF. In DNA, the CDR3 is TGTGCCAGCAGTTTAGCCGGGACAGGGGGTCCCCACGAGCAGTACTTC.

The rearrangement links TRBV5-5 to TRBJ2-3; the match to TRBD2 covers 7 bases. The CDR3 is made up of 17 amino acids. V was pared by 1 base and J by 3 bases, with 11 bases of the junction left unmatched. Germline V lookup: CDR1 SGHKS, CDR2 YYEKEE (reference sequence). This CDR3 is CASSLYPAGIGTDTQYF. DNA of the CDR3: TGTGCCAGCAGCTTGTACCCAGCGGGGATAGGGACAGATACGCAGTATTTT.

The genes are TRBV5-4 and TRBJ2-3; TRBD2 agrees at 9 bases. Germline trimming cut 0 bases from V and 6 bases from J; bases unmatched to any gene: 14. Germline CDR1 is SGHNT and CDR2 is YYREEE (reference sequence). This CDR3 is 18 amino acids long. DNA of the CDR3: TGTGCCAGCAGCTTGGGCCTAGCGGGAACCGGTGGGGGCGATACGCAGTATTTT. This codes for CASSLGLAGTGGGDTQYF.

The rearrangement uses TRBV9 and TRBJ2-3; the match to TRBD1 covers 12 bases. Losses at the gene ends were 2 bases for V and 7 bases for J; bases not matched to a gene: 2. This CDR3 has 14 residues. Germline V gene lookup returns CDR1 SGDLS and CDR2 YYNGEE. The CDR3: CASSVGQGAYTQYF. CDR3 nucleotide sequence: TGTGCCAGCAGCGTGGGACAGGGGGCATATACGCAGTATTTT.

The chain uses TRBV5-1 and TRBJ2-2; 9 nucleotides agree with TRBD1. The CDR3 consists of 16 residues. CDR1 SGHRS and CDR2 YFSETQ come from the germline V gene. The ends lost 4 bases at V and 4 bases at J; junction bases unmatched: 8. This CDR3 is CASSPGTGRVTGELFF. Here the CDR3 DNA reads TGCGCCAGCAGCCCGGGGACAGGGAGGGTCACCGGGGAGCTGTTTTTT.

The genes are TRBV28 and TRBJ1-5; the D gene is possibly TRBD1 (6 bases). The V gene's germline CDR1 is MDHEN and CDR2 SYDVKM. Trimming left V 5 bases short and J 9 bases short, with 17 bases between. The CDR3 is 14 residues long. The CDR3 region is CASSTTGGYGPQHF. DNA of the CDR3: TGTGCCAGCAGTACGACAGGCGGGTATGGGCCCCAGCATTTT.

V and J are TRBV9 and TRBJ1-3, with D unclear. In germline, CDR1 is SGDLS, CDR2 YYNGEE. The CDR3 is made up of 13 amino acids. Trimming stripped 3 bases from V and 4 bases from J, with 8 bases between. CDR3 sequence reads: CASSEGGGNTIYF. DNA for the CDR3: TGTGCCAGCAGCGAGGGCGGGGGAAACACCATATATTTT.

As concerns this clone: In the same sample, other DNA sequences code for this CDR3. The J gene is TRBJ1-2, the V gene TRBV30; no reliable D call. Per germline, CDR1 GTSNPN and CDR2 SVGIG (reference sequence). Trimming shortened V by 0 bases and J by 4 bases, and 6 bases separated the two germline ends. The CDR3 contains 12 residues. The CDR3 is CAWSVLGYGYTF. The DNA for the CDR3 is TGTGCCTGGAGTGTACTAGGCTATGGCTACACCTTC.

Points on this clone: The sample carries other DNA sequences with the same CDR3. The gene calls are TRBV6-2 or TRBV6-3 and TRBJ1-2; possible D gene TRBD1, 5 bases. Trimming pared 4 bases from V and 7 bases from J, leaving 10 bases between. The CDR3 runs 12 residues. Germline loops: CDR1 MNHEY, CDR2 SVGEGT. DNA of the CDR3: TGTGCCAGCAGTTCAGGGATGCGTGGCTACACCTTC. Residues: CASSSGMRGYTF.

The rearrangement uses TRBV6-2 or TRBV6-3 and TRBJ2-7; D is undetermined. There are 12 residues in the CDR3. Germline V CDR1 and CDR2: MNHEY, SVGEGT. V was cut by 5 bases and J by 0 bases, with 5 bases left in between. The CDR3 protein is CASSRSSYEQYF. The CDR3 coding sequence is TGTGCCAGCAGTCGTTCCTCCTACGAGCAGTACTTC.

V is TRBV6-1 and J is TRBJ1-3; 7 bases fit TRBD1. The germline CDR1 and CDR2 sequences are MNHNS and SASEGT. V trimming: 2 bases; J trimming: 2 bases; junction bases outside the gene matches: 3. The CDR3 consists of 15 residues. The CDR3 DNA sequence: TGTGCCAGCAGTGAACCGACAGGGACTGGAAACACCATATATTTT. Its translation: CASSEPTGTGNTIYF.

The chain couples TRBV19 to TRBJ2-1; 12 nucleotides align to TRBD1. The ends lost 5 bases at V and 9 bases at J; junction bases unmatched: 14. Germline CDR1 reads LNHDA; CDR2 reads SQIVND (reference sequence). The CDR3 has 17 residues. CDR3 sequence reads: CASSVNRDRGRRGEQFF. CDR3 sequence (DNA): TGTGCCAGTAGTGTCAACCGGGACAGGGGGCGTCGTGGTGAGCAGTTCTTC.

In this sample, this clone turned up a few times. The chain links TRBV19 to TRBJ1-3; D is possibly TRBD1 (5 bases). V shed 5 bases and J shed 0 bases, with 14 bases lying between them. The CDR3 consists of 16 residues. The germline CDR1 and CDR2 sequences are LNHDA and SQIVND (reference sequence). The CDR3 reads CASSAKTVRSGNTIYF. CDR3 nucleotide sequence: TGTGCCAGTAGTGCCAAGACAGTACGCTCTGGAAACACCATATATTTT.

For this clone: Sequence at one end of the junction differs from germline and may be a read error. The genes are TRBV2 and TRBJ2-7; the match to TRBD1 covers 7 bases. Germline V gene sequence: CDR1 SNHLY, CDR2 FYNNEI. There are 11 residues in the CDR3. CDR3 protein: CASSVQGLGVF. The DNA of the CDR3 is TGTGCCAGCAGTGTACAGGGGTTGGGAGTCTTC.

This sequence joins TRBV30 and TRBJ2-3; 10 bases match TRBD1. Germline lookup yields CDR1 GTSNPN and CDR2 SVGIG (reference sequence). The V gene end was trimmed by 4 bases and the J gene end by 4 bases; junction bases not matched to a gene: 5. The length of the CDR3 is 14 residues. The CDR3 loop reads CAWNRDRGPDTQYF. The CDR3 DNA reads as TGTGCCTGGAACCGGGACAGGGGTCCAGATACGCAGTATTTT. The complete variable domain, with remaining parts taken from reference TRBV30 and TRBJ2-3, reads SQTIHQWPATLVQPVGSPLSLECTVEGTSNPNLYWYRQAAGRGLQLLFYSVGIGQISSEVPQNLSASRPQDRQFILSSKKLLLSDSGFYLCAWNRDRGPDTQYFGPGTRLTVL.

The rearrangement uses TRBV4-3 and TRBJ2-3; a weak D match, TRBD2 (6 bases). The CDR3 consists of 16 residues. Trimming took 0 bases from V and 7 from J, leaving 17 bases between them. Per germline, CDR1 LGHNA and CDR2 YSLEER. The CDR3 protein is CASSQDLSGRGNTQYF. The CDR3 DNA reads TGCGCCAGCAGCCAAGATTTGTCGGGCCGCGGGAATACGCAGTATTTT.

This chain joins TRBV30 and TRBJ1-5, with a possible D match to TRBD1 (5 bases). V lost 0 bases and J lost 2, with 14 bases in between. This CDR3 contains 16 residues. Germline V gives CDR1 GTSNPN, CDR2 SVGIG (reference sequence). CDR3 residues: CAWSVSGGTGNQPQHF. As DNA, the CDR3 is TGTGCCTGGAGTGTTTCCGGGGGTACGGGCAATCAGCCCCAGCATTTT.